Below are 30 T cell receptor beta chains sequenced from a single sample in a study of blood T cell repertoires in COVID-19. Assay: immunoSEQ multiplex PCR; the TCRdb copy retains only in-frame clones and omits some. The data contain 390,000 or so clones, around 89% of them singletons. The sequenced material came from peripheral blood. The receptors were sampled from a man aged 18 to 29 with active or convalescent COVID-19.

The V gene is TRBV18, the J gene TRBJ1-1; a weak D match, TRBD1 (6 bases). The length of the CDR3 is 14 residues. V shed 4 bases and J shed 1 base, with 10 bases lying between them. Germline V lookup: CDR1 KGHSH, CDR2 LQKENI. The CDR3 protein is CASSLGQPNTEAFF. CDR3 in DNA: TGTGCCAGCTCACTAGGACAGCCGAACACTGAAGCTTTCTTT.

The CDR3 bases are TGCGCCAGCAGCCAAGATTGGCTAGCGGAGAAATACAATGAGCAGTTCTTC. This gives the protein CASSQDWLAEKYNEQFF. J is TRBJ2-1 and V is TRBV4-3; 7 positions match TRBD2. The ends lost 0 bases at V and 4 bases at J; junction bases unmatched: 9. This CDR3 spans 17 amino acids. Germline loops: CDR1 LGHNA, CDR2 YSLEER.

This rearrangement joins TRBV7-3 to TRBJ2-3, with 8 nucleotides matching TRBD2. Germline CDR1 and CDR2: SGHTA and FQGTGA. The V gene end was trimmed by 3 bases and the J gene end by 4 bases; junction bases not matched to a gene: 6. CDR3 length equals 15 residues. CDR3 region: CASSFWTSFPDTQYF. In DNA form, the CDR3 reads TGTGCCAGCAGCTTTTGGACTAGCTTCCCAGATACGCAGTATTTT.

The chain uses TRBV5-4 and TRBJ2-7, with unresolved D. The CDR3 extends over 14 amino acids. Germline CDR1 and CDR2: SGHNT and YYREEE (reference sequence). Trimming removed 3 bases from V and 7 bases from J, with 17 bases in between. The CDR3: CASSYDKWATEQYF. In nucleotides, the CDR3 is TGTGCCAGCAGCTATGATAAATGGGCGACGGAGCAGTACTTC.

In its sample, this clone was seen a few times. The gene calls are TRBV7-9 and TRBJ2-2, with a possible D match to TRBD1 (5 bases). This CDR3 has 15 amino acids. CDR1 is SEHNR, CDR2 FQNEAQ, per germline (reference sequence). Deletions cut 5 bases from V and 1 base from J, with 11 bases between. As DNA, the CDR3 is TGTGCCAGCAGCCGCAACAGGTGGAACACCGGGGAGCTGTTTTTT. It encodes CASSRNRWNTGELFF.

The chain has TRBV28 and TRBJ2-2; TRBD2 matches at 9 bases. In germline, CDR1 is MDHEN, CDR2 SYDVKM. The V and J ends lost 2 bases and 5 bases, in that order; junction bases with no gene match: 0. The CDR3 length is 14 residues. The CDR3 is CASSLAGGTGELFF. Written as DNA, the CDR3 is TGTGCCAGCAGTTTAGCGGGGGGGACCGGGGAGCTGTTTTTT.

For the CDR3, the DNA is TGTGCCAGTAGTGTACGAGGGACAGGGGGCCGGCAGCCCCAGCATTTT. It encodes CASSVRGTGGRQPQHF. The chain is built from TRBV19 and TRBJ1-5; 12 bases are a match to TRBD1. The V gene end was trimmed by 5 bases and the J gene end by 7 bases; junction bases not matched to a gene: 9. The CDR3 is made up of 16 amino acids. Germline CDR1 is LNHDA and CDR2 is SQIVND (reference sequence).

This clone appeared once. The chain carries TRBV9 and TRBJ1-5; D might be TRBD1 (5 bases). V lost 0 bases and J 3 bases, leaving 10 bases between the germline ends. Germline loops: CDR1 SGDLS, CDR2 YYNGEE. The CDR3 is made up of 15 amino acids. DNA of the CDR3: TGTGCCAGCAGCGTAGGGGGCAGCCTCAATCAGCCCCAGCATTTT. This encodes CASSVGGSLNQPQHF.

V is TRBV2 and J is TRBJ2-5, with TRBD2 as a possible D gene (5 bases). CDR1 is SNHLY and CDR2 is FYNNEI in the germline V gene. The germline V and J ends were trimmed by 4 bases and 1 base, with 10 bases remaining between them. This CDR3 is built from 14 residues. CDR3 sequence (DNA): TGTGCCAGCAGTGTGCCGGGATCCCAAGAGACCCAGTACTTC. Translating it yields CASSVPGSQETQYF.

The rearrangement links TRBV7-2 to TRBJ2-1; 11 bases fit TRBD2. Germline CDR1 is SGHTA and CDR2 is FQGNSA. Losses at the gene ends were 5 bases for V and 5 bases for J; bases not matched to a gene: 5. The CDR3 runs 15 residues. CDR3 loop: CASSLTSGKNNEQFF. The CDR3 DNA sequence: TGTGCCAGCAGCCTGACTAGCGGGAAAAACAATGAGCAGTTCTTC.

This rearrangement joins TRBV19 to TRBJ2-2, with D possibly TRBD1 on 6 matching bases. CDR3 length equals 12 residues. Germline loops: CDR1 LNHDA, CDR2 SQIVND (reference sequence). Trimming stripped 11 bases from V and 9 bases from J, with 16 bases between. The CDR3 DNA follows: TGTGCCTGCTCAACAGGGTACCGGGAGCTGTTTTTT. Its translation is CACSTGYRELFF. Full variable domain (remainder filled in from reference TRBV19 and TRBJ2-2): DGGITQSPKYLFRKEGQNVTLSCEQNLNHDAMYWYRQDPGQGLRLIYYSQIVNDFQKGDIAEGYSVSREKKESFPLTVTSAQKNPTAFYLCACSTGYRELFFGEGSRLTVL.

J is TRBJ1-4 and V is TRBV6-2 or TRBV6-3; 7 bases line up with TRBD1. The germline V gene has CDR1 MNHEY and CDR2 SVGEGT. CDR3 length: 18 residues. V lost 4 bases, J lost 3 bases, and 14 bases stayed unmatched. The CDR3 DNA reads as TGTGCCAGCAGTTGGCTGAGGCCCTCACAGGGGTCTAATGAAAAACTGTTTTTT. This encodes CASSWLRPSQGSNEKLFF.

This clone was recorded a few times. The chain is built from TRBV7-3 and TRBJ2-5; maybe TRBD2 (5 bases). The CDR3 length is 13 residues. CDR1 SGHTA and CDR2 FQGTGA come from the germline V gene. Trimming removed 5 bases from V and 5 bases from J, with 12 bases in between. CDR3 region: CASSPGPGETQYF. The CDR3 nucleotides are TGTGCCAGCAGCCCCGGGCCGGGGGAGACCCAGTACTTC.

The V gene is TRBV28, the J gene TRBJ1-5, with a possible D match to TRBD1 (6 bases). Germline V lookup: CDR1 MDHEN, CDR2 SYDVKM. Trimming took 5 bases from V and 2 from J, leaving 16 bases between them. This CDR3 has 16 amino acids. This chain's CDR3 is CASSPEGVKGNQPQHF. For the CDR3, the DNA is TGTGCCAGCAGTCCAGAGGGGGTGAAGGGCAATCAGCCCCAGCATTTT. The full variable domain, its missing parts supplied by reference TRBV28 and TRBJ1-5, is DVKVTQSSRYLVKRTGEKVFLECVQDMDHENMFWYRQDPGLGLRLIYFSYDVKMKEKGDIPEGYSVSREKKERFSLILESASTNQTSMYLCASSPEGVKGNQPQHFGDGTRLSIL.

This clone was seen once. This chain connects TRBV6-6 to TRBJ2-3, with D perhaps matching TRBD1 (6 bases). The germline V gene encodes CDR1 MNHNY and CDR2 SVGAGI (reference sequence). The CDR3 has 16 amino acids. V was cut by 5 bases and J by 1 base, with 16 bases left in between. The CDR3 DNA sequence: TGTGCCAGCAGTCGAACAGGGCAAATGGGCACAGATACGCAGTATTTT. Translation gives CASSRTGQMGTDTQYF.

DNA for the CDR3: TGTGCCAGCGTACGGACAGGGGGCTTCGGCGGGGAGCTGTTTTTT. It translates to CASVRTGGFGGELFF. This chain connects TRBV19 to TRBJ2-2; TRBD1 aligns across 11 bases. Trimming cost V 9 bases and J 7 bases; bases outside gene matches: 10. The CDR3 runs 15 residues. Per germline, CDR1 LNHDA and CDR2 SQIVND (reference sequence).

This sequence joins TRBV30 and TRBJ2-5; a weak D match, TRBD1 (6 bases). V gave up 1 base and J gave up 3 bases, with 12 bases separating them. This CDR3 has 14 residues. The germline V gene encodes CDR1 GTSNPN and CDR2 SVGIG (reference sequence). CDR3 sequence reads: CAWSGGRGEETQYF. The CDR3 DNA sequence: TGTGCCTGGAGTGGGGGGCGAGGGGAAGAGACCCAGTACTTC.

The chain couples TRBV19 to TRBJ2-2, with 7 nucleotides matching TRBD1. CDR1 and CDR2 (germline): LNHDA, SQIVND (reference sequence). CDR3 length: 16 amino acids. V was pared by 2 bases and J by 0 bases, with 3 bases of the junction left unmatched. The CDR3: CASSILGGSNTGELFF. The CDR3, as DNA: TGTGCCAGTAGTATACTAGGGGGCTCGAACACCGGGGAGCTGTTTTTT.

The rearrangement uses TRBV7-2 and TRBJ1-6, with 10 nucleotides matching TRBD1. With 1 base clipped from V and 8 bases from J, the junction kept 2 bases outside the gene matches. The CDR3 loop spans 15 amino acids. Germline-derived CDR1 and CDR2 are SGHTA and FQGNSA. This chain's CDR3 is CASSLDGTGDSPLHF. CDR3 in DNA: TGTGCCAGCAGCTTAGATGGGACAGGGGATTCACCCCTCCACTTT. The full variable domain, rest sourced from reference TRBV7-2 and TRBJ1-6, is GAGVSQSPSNKVTEKGKDVELRCDPISGHTALYWYRQSLGQGLEFLIYFQGNSAPDKSGLPSDRFSAERTGGSVSTLTIQRTQQEDSAVYLCASSLDGTGDSPLHFGNGTRLTVT.

The chain couples TRBV7-9 to TRBJ1-4; 11 nucleotides align to TRBD1. Germline loops: CDR1 SEHNR, CDR2 FQNEAQ (reference sequence). This CDR3 spans 16 amino acids. With V trimmed by 1 base and J by 2 bases, 0 bases remained unmatched. The CDR3 region is CASSLGDRGTNEKLFF. CDR3 DNA: TGTGCCAGCAGCTTAGGGGACAGGGGGACTAATGAAAAACTGTTTTTT.

J is TRBJ2-2 and V is TRBV29-1; perhaps TRBD1 as D (5 bases). Per the germline V gene, CDR1 is SQVTM and CDR2 is ANQGSEA. V was clipped by 4 bases and J by 5 bases, with 14 bases between them. The CDR3 sequence is 14 residues long. CDR3 amino acids: CSVVRGPGTGELFF. CDR3 bases: TGCAGCGTTGTAAGGGGCCCAGGTACCGGGGAGCTGTTTTTT.

V and J are TRBV6-2 or TRBV6-3 and TRBJ2-3; D uncertain. The germline V gene has CDR1 MNHEY and CDR2 SVGEGT. The CDR3 has 12 amino acids. Trimming stripped 0 bases from V and 9 bases from J, with 7 bases between. Written as DNA, the CDR3 is TGTGCCAGCAGTTACTCGTTGAGGACGCAGTATTTT. Protein: CASSYSLRTQYF.

This CDR3 reads CASLYSGLAGDKYQETQYF. Written as DNA, the CDR3 is TGTGCCAGCCTTTATTCGGGACTAGCGGGGGACAAGTACCAAGAGACCCAGTACTTC. V usage is TRBV2 and J usage is TRBJ2-5; 14 bases align to TRBD2. Germline assignment: CDR1 SNHLY and CDR2 FYNNEI. Trimming at V came to 8 bases and at J to 0 bases, leaving 14 bases not matched to a gene. There are 19 residues in the CDR3. Full variable domain (outside the CDR3, taken from reference TRBV2 and TRBJ2-5): EPEVTQTPSHQVTQMGQEVILRCVPISNHLYFYWYRQILGQKVEFLVSFYNNEISEKSEIFDDQFSVERPDGSNFTLKIRSTKLEDSAMYFCASLYSGLAGDKYQETQYFGPGTRLLVL.

The V call is TRBV11-1, the J call TRBJ2-7; 9 nucleotides line up with TRBD2. CDR1 is SGHAT, CDR2 FQDESV, per germline (reference sequence). The CDR3 contains 16 residues. V lost 1 base to trimming and J lost 0 bases; unmatched junction nucleotides: 4. The CDR3 spells CASSLGLAGLSYEQYF. The CDR3 DNA follows: TGTGCCAGCAGCTTAGGCCTAGCGGGGCTCTCCTACGAGCAGTACTTC.

J is TRBJ2-1 and V is TRBV18; 11 nucleotides line up with TRBD1. The ends lost 2 bases at V and 9 bases at J; junction bases unmatched: 6. The germline CDR1 and CDR2 sequences are KGHSH and LQKENI. CDR3 length: 15 amino acids. The CDR3 loop reads CASSPKPGQGGEQFF. CDR3 DNA: TGTGCCAGCTCACCAAAGCCGGGACAGGGGGGTGAGCAGTTCTTC.

The J gene is TRBJ1-5, the V gene TRBV7-9, with D perhaps TRBD1 (6 bases). Germline CDR1 is SEHNR and CDR2 is FQNEAQ (reference sequence). The ends were cut back, 5 bases at V and 6 bases at J, with 17 bases in the middle. The CDR3 has 15 residues. For the CDR3, the DNA is TGTGCCAGCAGCACAACAGGGTTCAACGGTCAGCCCCAGCATTTT. Protein product: CASSTTGFNGQPQHF. The full variable domain, in which reference TRBV7-9 and TRBJ1-5 provide the parts outside the CDR3, is DTGVSQNPRHKITKRGQNVTFRCDPISEHNRLYWYRQTLGQGPEFLTYFQNEAQLEKSRLLSDRFSAERPKGSFSTLEIQRTEQGDSAMYLCASSTTGFNGQPQHFGDGTRLSIL.

About this clone: This may stem from a read error, because a much larger clone lies one nucleotide away. The chain joins TRBV9 to TRBJ1-1; D remains unclear. This CDR3 comprises 13 residues. V lost 3 bases and J 0 bases, leaving 6 bases between the germline ends. Germline V CDR1 and CDR2: SGDLS, YYNGEE. For the CDR3, the DNA is TGTGCCAGCAGCGGGTCAGTGAACACTGAAGCTTTCTTT. Amino acid sequence: CASSGSVNTEAFF.

The rearrangement joins TRBV5-1 to TRBJ2-1; 11 bases are a match to TRBD2. Germline CDR1 SGHRS, CDR2 YFSETQ. This CDR3 region has 20 residues. Losses at the gene ends were 0 bases for V and 1 base for J; bases not matched to a gene: 12. CDR3 sequence: CASSLGWGSTSGGSYNEQFF. The DNA of the CDR3 is TGCGCCAGCAGCTTGGGATGGGGAAGTACTAGCGGGGGATCCTACAATGAGCAGTTCTTC.

This clone has a single count. The CDR3 loop reads CASSLVLGLVETQYF. In DNA form, the CDR3 reads TGTGCCAGCAGCTTAGTGTTGGGACTAGTAGAGACCCAGTACTTC. V and J are TRBV7-9 and TRBJ2-5, with 8 bases aligning to TRBD2. CDR3 length equals 15 residues. Germline-derived CDR1 and CDR2 are SEHNR and FQNEAQ (reference sequence). The V and J ends lost 1 base and 4 bases, in that order; junction bases with no gene match: 5.

This clone was recorded once. The V and J genes are TRBV7-9 and TRBJ1-2; no clear D. Trimming took off 1 base at V and 5 bases at J, with 23 bases between the two ends. The V gene's germline CDR1 is SEHNR and CDR2 FQNEAQ (reference sequence). This CDR3 spans 18 amino acids. This CDR3 is CASSLGRGPGGGAYGYTF. For the CDR3, the DNA is TGTGCCAGCAGCTTAGGACGCGGCCCAGGCGGAGGAGCATATGGCTACACCTTC.